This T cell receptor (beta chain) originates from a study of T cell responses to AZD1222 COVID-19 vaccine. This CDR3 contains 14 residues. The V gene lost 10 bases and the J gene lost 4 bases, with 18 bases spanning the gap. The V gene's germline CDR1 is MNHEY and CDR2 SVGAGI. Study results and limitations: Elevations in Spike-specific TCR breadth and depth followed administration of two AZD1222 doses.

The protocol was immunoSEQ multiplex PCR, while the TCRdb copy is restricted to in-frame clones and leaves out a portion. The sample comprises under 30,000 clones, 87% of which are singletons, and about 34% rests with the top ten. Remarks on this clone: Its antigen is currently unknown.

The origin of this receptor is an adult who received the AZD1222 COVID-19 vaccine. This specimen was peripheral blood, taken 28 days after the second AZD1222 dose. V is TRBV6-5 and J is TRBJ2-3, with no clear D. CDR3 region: CANPGDERADTQYF. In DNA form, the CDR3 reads TGTGCCAACCCCGGAGACGAAAGAGCAGATACGCAGTATTTT.